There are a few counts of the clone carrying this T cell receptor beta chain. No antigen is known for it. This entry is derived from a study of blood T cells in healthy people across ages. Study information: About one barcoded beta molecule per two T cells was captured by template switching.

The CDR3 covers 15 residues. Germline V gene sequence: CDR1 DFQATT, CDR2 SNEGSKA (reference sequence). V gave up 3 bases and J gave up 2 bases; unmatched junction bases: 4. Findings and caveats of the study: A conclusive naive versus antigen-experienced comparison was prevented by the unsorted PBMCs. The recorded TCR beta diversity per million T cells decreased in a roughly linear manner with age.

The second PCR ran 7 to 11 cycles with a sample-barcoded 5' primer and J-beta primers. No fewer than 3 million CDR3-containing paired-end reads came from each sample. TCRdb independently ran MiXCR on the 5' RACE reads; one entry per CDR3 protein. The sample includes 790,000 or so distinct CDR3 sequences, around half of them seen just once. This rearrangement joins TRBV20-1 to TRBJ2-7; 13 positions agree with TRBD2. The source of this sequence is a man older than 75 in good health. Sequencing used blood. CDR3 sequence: CSASLGTSGTYEQYF. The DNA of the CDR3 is TGCAGTGCTAGTTTGGGGACTAGCGGGACCTACGAGCAGTACTTC.